The 21 T cell receptor beta chains in this list originate from one sample, sequenced in a study of early T cells in non-severe SARS-CoV-2 infection. From the 5' RACE reads, TCRdb called clonotypes with MiXCR, one entry per CDR3 protein. The table records under 85,000 distinct CDR3 sequences, around 5% of them present only once. The sequenced sample was whole blood, obtained at baseline. The receptors originated from an adult who was a healthcare worker with PCR-confirmed SARS-CoV-2 infection or an uninfected control (not recorded which).

This clonotype was detected ten times or more. The rearrangement uses TRBV4-1 and TRBJ2-7; 11 nucleotides agree with TRBD2. The ends lost 1 base at V and 6 bases at J; junction bases unmatched: 5. The CDR3 runs to 15 residues. From germline, CDR1 is MGHRA and CDR2 YSYEKL. The CDR3: CASSQVLAGGREQYF. CDR3 nucleotide sequence: TGCGCCAGCAGCCAAGTGCTAGCGGGAGGCCGCGAGCAGTACTTC.

This clonotype was counted at least ten times. The rearrangement joins TRBV4-1 to TRBJ1-1; a possible D gene is TRBD1 (5 bases). V gave up 4 bases and J gave up 4 bases, with 13 bases separating them. CDR1 is MGHRA and CDR2 is YSYEKL in the germline V gene. This CDR3 region has 14 residues. The CDR3: CASSPIGAGTEAFF. DNA of the CDR3: TGCGCCAGCAGCCCTATAGGGGCTGGCACTGAAGCTTTCTTT.

This clonotype showed up many times. The chain joins TRBV7-6 to TRBJ2-2; 8 bases agree with TRBD1. V was clipped by 4 bases and J by 4 bases; unmatched bases: 11. This CDR3 contains 17 residues. CDR1 is SGHVS and CDR2 is FNYEAQ in the germline V gene. CDR3 region: CASSYLSGGEGTGELFF. Here the CDR3 DNA reads TGTGCCAGCAGCTACCTGTCAGGGGGCGAGGGCACCGGGGAGCTGTTTTTT.

This clonotype was seen only a few times. The CDR3 here is CASSLSGGAWTEAFF. In DNA form, the CDR3 reads TGTGCCAGCAGTTTATCGGGGGGCGCGTGGACTGAAGCTTTCTTT. The V and J genes are TRBV27 and TRBJ1-1; tentative D call: TRBD1 (6 bases). V was shortened by 0 bases and J by 5 bases, with 13 bases between the two germline ends. CDR1 is MNHEY, CDR2 SMNVEV, per germline (reference sequence). The CDR3 length is 15 residues.

In this sample, this clonotype turned up many times. This sequence joins TRBV28 and TRBJ2-5; weak D call: TRBD2 (5 bases). The V gene lost 2 bases and the J gene lost 4 bases, with 11 bases spanning the gap. Germline V CDR1 and CDR2: MDHEN, SYDVKM. The length of the CDR3 is 14 residues. CDR3 DNA: TGTGCCAGCAGTTTAGAGGGCCCCCCAGAGACCCAGTACTTC. Translation: CASSLEGPPETQYF.

This clonotype was detected only a few times. The V gene is TRBV11-2, the J gene TRBJ1-1, with D unclear. Germline CDR1 is SGHAT and CDR2 is FQNNGV. V was clipped by 2 bases and J by 1 base, with 8 bases between them. This CDR3 contains 14 residues. The DNA for the CDR3 is TGTGCCAGCAGCTTAAACAGAAAGAACACTGAAGCTTTCTTT. Translation: CASSLNRKNTEAFF.

In this sample, this clonotype turned up many times. The chain links TRBV28 to TRBJ2-7; either TRBD1 or TRBD2 may fit D (6 bases each). Germline loops: CDR1 MDHEN, CDR2 SYDVKM. The CDR3 extends over 12 amino acids. Trimming left V 8 bases short and J 5 bases short, with 13 bases between. The chain's CDR3 is CASCDRGHEQYF. The CDR3 DNA reads TGTGCCAGCTGCGACCGGGGGCACGAGCAGTACTTC.

This clonotype was counted ten times or more. This rearrangement joins TRBV10-2 to TRBJ2-6, with 7 bases that match TRBD1. V lost 8 bases to trimming and J lost 0 bases; unmatched junction nucleotides: 7. This CDR3 is built from 16 residues. CDR1 WSHSY and CDR2 SAAADI come from the germline V gene. The CDR3 reads CASWDSYSSGANVLTF. The CDR3 DNA reads TGCGCCAGCTGGGACAGTTACAGCTCTGGGGCCAACGTCCTGACTTTC.

This clonotype came up many times. The chain combines TRBV20-1 with TRBJ1-6; D possibly corresponds to TRBD1 (5 bases). CDR3 length equals 13 residues. The ends were cut back, 0 bases at V and 10 bases at J, with 10 bases in the middle. Germline assignment: CDR1 DFQATT and CDR2 SNEGSKA (reference sequence). CDR3 in DNA: TGCAGTGCTAGAGATCACCCAGGGTCACCCCTCCACTTT. This gives the protein CSARDHPGSPLHF.

The chain has TRBV12-3 or TRBV12-4 and TRBJ1-2; 7 positions agree with TRBD1. The trim removed 1 base at V and 7 bases at J, leaving 6 bases unmatched. This CDR3 is built from 14 residues. The CDR3 DNA reads as TGTGCCAGCAGTTTAGGAGGGGGCAAACTTGGCTACACCTTC. Its translation is CASSLGGGKLGYTF.

This clonotype has a count of ten or more. The chain has TRBV11-2 and TRBJ2-1; TRBD2 agrees at 7 bases. V dropped 10 bases and J dropped 0; count of bases not matched to a gene: 12. This CDR3 is 16 amino acids long. Per germline, CDR1 SGHAT and CDR2 FQNNGV. CDR3 sequence: CAIRTGGKHSYNEQFF. The CDR3 coding sequence is TGTGCCATCCGCACCGGGGGGAAACACTCCTACAATGAGCAGTTCTTC.

This clonotype was found many times. This sequence joins TRBV7-2 and TRBJ2-5; 8 bases match TRBD2. The germline V gene has CDR1 SGHTA and CDR2 FQGNSA. The CDR3 runs to 16 residues. V lost 3 bases to trimming and J lost 5 bases; unmatched junction nucleotides: 11. CDR3 DNA sequence: TGTGCCAGCAGCTTTACCTTAGCGGGGCTTCCGGAGACCCAGTACTTC. Translating gives CASSFTLAGLPETQYF. The full variable domain, completed using reference TRBV7-2 and TRBJ2-5, is GAGVSQSPSNKVTEKGKDVELRCDPISGHTALYWYRQSLGQGLEFLIYFQGNSAPDKSGLPSDRFSAERTGGSVSTLTIQRTQQEDSAVYLCASSFTLAGLPETQYFGPGTRLLVL.

V usage is TRBV29-1 and J usage is TRBJ2-2; no clear D. The germline gives CDR1 SQVTM, CDR2 ANQGSEA. This CDR3 has 13 amino acids. The V and J ends lost 4 bases and 5 bases respectively, with 11 bases between them. Written as DNA, the CDR3 is TGCAGCGTTGTTCCGTTGGAAACCGGGGAGCTGTTTTTT. Amino acid sequence: CSVVPLETGELFF.

This sequence joins TRBV7-9 and TRBJ2-7; 8 bases are shared with TRBD1. Germline V CDR1 and CDR2: SEHNR, FQNEAQ (reference sequence). Germline trimming cut 5 bases from V and 0 bases from J; bases unmatched to any gene: 6. The CDR3 extends over 15 amino acids. As DNA, the CDR3 is TGTGCCAGCAGCCCGCGACAGGGGAGCTCCTACGAGCAGTACTTC. It codes for CASSPRQGSSYEQYF.

This clonotype was detected ten times or more. The V and J genes are TRBV30 and TRBJ2-1; D call uncertain. CDR1 and CDR2 (germline): GTSNPN, SVGIG (reference sequence). The CDR3 extends over 12 amino acids. V was cut by 4 bases and J by 4 bases, with 8 bases left in between. CDR3 in DNA: TGTGCCTGGAACTCCCGATACAATGAGCAGTTCTTC. Protein product: CAWNSRYNEQFF.

This clonotype has at least ten counts. The CDR3 DNA sequence: TGTGCCAGCAGCTTAGGACTAGCGGTGAGCACAGATACGCAGTATTTT. This encodes CASSLGLAVSTDTQYF. The gene calls are TRBV7-9 and TRBJ2-3; 9 bases match TRBD2. This CDR3 region has 16 residues. V shed 1 base, J shed 0 bases, and the junction held 2 bases outside the gene matches. Germline loops: CDR1 SEHNR, CDR2 FQNEAQ (reference sequence). The whole variable domain, remainder taken from reference TRBV7-9 and TRBJ2-3, is DTGVSQNPRHKITKRGQNVTFRCDPISEHNRLYWYRQTLGQGPEFLTYFQNEAQLEKSRLLSDRFSAERPKGSFSTLEIQRTEQGDSAMYLCASSLGLAVSTDTQYFGPGTRLTVL.

In its sample, this clonotype was seen many times. The chain recombines TRBV5-1 with TRBJ2-3; D unclear. V gave up 0 bases and J gave up 1 base, with 9 bases separating them. The CDR3 runs to 15 residues. The V gene's germline CDR1 is SGHRS and CDR2 YFSETQ. The CDR3 sequence: CASSLGQVRTDTQYF. The CDR3 nucleotides read TGCGCCAGCAGCTTGGGGCAGGTCCGCACAGATACGCAGTATTTT. Full variable domain (remainder filled in from reference TRBV5-1 and TRBJ2-3): KAGVTQTPRYLIKTRGQQVTLSCSPISGHRSVSWYQQTPGQGLQFLFEYFSETQRNKGNFPGRFSGRQFSNSRSEMNVSTLELGDSALYLCASSLGQVRTDTQYFGPGTRLTVL.

This clonotype was seen a handful of times. This sequence joins TRBV20-1 and TRBJ2-7, with 12 bases fitting TRBD2. The J segment lost 3 bases and the V segment lost 6 bases, leaving 15 bases of the junction unmatched. The CDR3 contains 17 residues. Germline lookup yields CDR1 DFQATT and CDR2 SNEGSKA (reference sequence). CDR3 region: CSADPGLAGREYYEQYF. CDR3 coding DNA: TGCAGTGCAGATCCTGGACTAGCGGGAAGAGAATACTACGAGCAGTACTTC.

This clonotype was recorded at least ten times. V and J are TRBV7-9 and TRBJ1-5, with 7 bases identical to TRBD1. Unmatched junction bases numbered 3, after V lost 10 bases and J lost 0 bases. Germline CDR1 and CDR2: SEHNR and FQNEAQ (reference sequence). CDR3 length: 13 amino acids. The CDR3 bases are TGTGCCATAGGGACAGATAGCAATCAGCCCCAGCATTTT. Protein product: CAIGTDSNQPQHF.

This clonotype has a count of ten or more. The chain employs TRBV11-2 and TRBJ1-5; a possible D gene is TRBD1 (5 bases). V gave up 5 bases and J gave up 1 base, with 12 bases separating them. CDR3 length: 15 amino acids. CDR1 is SGHAT, CDR2 FQNNGV, per germline. The CDR3, as DNA: TGTGCCAGCAGCCGTGAGGGGAAAAGCAATCAGCCCCAGCATTTT. Translation gives CASSREGKSNQPQHF.

The chain carries TRBV7-2 and TRBJ1-3, with 7 bases identical to TRBD1. Germline V gene data show CDR1 as SGHTA and CDR2 as FQGNSA. The CDR3 runs to 16 residues. V lost 1 base, J lost 2 bases, and 5 bases stayed unmatched. DNA for the CDR3: TGTGCCAGCAGCTTAGTTCCGGGACAGACTGGAAACACCATATATTTT. The encoded protein is CASSLVPGQTGNTIYF.